One and the same sample provided the 11 T cell receptor beta chains below, sequenced in a study of T-cell reconstitution after alpha-beta-depleted transplantation in children. TCRbeta library preparation incorporated unique molecular identifiers. A single record per CDR3 protein comes from TCRdb applying MiXCR to the PCR reads. This sample yields about 170,000 distinct CDR3 sequences, of which approximately 10% are seen a single time; roughly an eighth belongs to the top ten. The sequencing used PBMCs, collected before TCRalphabeta/CD19-depleted stem cell transplant. These receptors all stem from a boy younger than 10 with acute myeloid leukemia, due to receive a stem cell transplant.

This clonotype was seen at least ten times. The chain links TRBV20-1 to TRBJ1-2; D gene unclear. Germline values: CDR1 DFQATT, CDR2 SNEGSKA (reference sequence). CDR3 length: 11 amino acids. Trimming removed 5 bases at V and 6 bases at J, with 10 bases between. CDR3 sequence: CSAPLLDGYTF. In DNA form, the CDR3 reads TGCAGTGCTCCTCTGCTGGATGGCTACACCTTC.

This clonotype showed up just once. The chain uses TRBV18 and TRBJ1-3; the match to TRBD1 covers 7 bases. Germline CDR1 is KGHSH and CDR2 is LQKENI. CDR3 size: 16 residues. V dropped 0 bases and J dropped 0; count of bases not matched to a gene: 2. The CDR3 loop reads CASSPPQGGSGNTIYF. The CDR3 nucleotides are TGTGCCAGCTCACCACCGCAGGGGGGCTCTGGAAACACCATATATTTT.

There are many counts of this clonotype. The rearrangement uses TRBV10-3 and TRBJ2-5; 10 bases fit TRBD1. Losses at the gene ends were 6 bases for V and 4 bases for J; bases not matched to a gene: 2. The CDR3 is 13 residues long. Germline CDR1 and CDR2: ENHRY and SYGVKD. The CDR3 loop is CAISWDRGETQYF. For the CDR3, the DNA is TGTGCCATCAGCTGGGACAGGGGAGAGACCCAGTACTTC.

This clonotype was counted at least ten times. The CDR3 loop is CASSGTRVFSRNRANTEAFF. Here the CDR3 DNA reads TGTGCCAGCAGTGGTACGCGAGTCTTTTCCCGAAACAGGGCGAACACTGAAGCTTTCTTT. The chain joins TRBV6-4 to TRBJ1-1; the D gene is possibly TRBD1 (6 bases). Germline CDR1 is MRHNA and CDR2 is SNTAGT. V shed 4 bases and J shed 1 base, with 28 bases lying between them. The CDR3 runs to 20 residues.

This clonotype was recorded many times. This chain links TRBV7-8 with TRBJ2-3, with 11 bases identical to TRBD1. The V gene end was trimmed by 4 bases and the J gene end by 5 bases; junction bases not matched to a gene: 8. CDR1 is SGHVS and CDR2 is FQNEAQ in the germline V gene. The CDR3 is made up of 16 amino acids. CDR3 protein: CASSSPGQGAGDTQYF. CDR3 bases: TGTGCCAGCAGCTCCCCCGGACAGGGGGCAGGAGATACGCAGTATTTT.

This clonotype was seen many times. The gene calls are TRBV20-1 and TRBJ2-1, with D perhaps matching TRBD2 (5 bases). This CDR3 is built from 14 residues. Germline V CDR1 and CDR2: DFQATT, SNEGSKA (reference sequence). The germline V and J ends were trimmed by 6 bases and 0 bases, with 12 bases remaining between them. CDR3 amino acids: CSALPGSSYNEQFF. The CDR3 DNA is TGCAGTGCCCTGCCGGGAAGCTCCTACAATGAGCAGTTCTTC.

This clonotype was seen repeatedly, ten times or more. The V and J genes are TRBV13 and TRBJ2-2; D possibly corresponds to TRBD2 (8 bases). This CDR3 is 24 amino acids long. V lost 0 bases to trimming and J lost 1 base, with 33 bases between them. In germline, CDR1 is PRHDT, CDR2 FYEKMQ (reference sequence). CDR3 region: CASSLGAGGMTRTATSVNTGELFF. The CDR3 coding sequence is TGTGCCAGCAGCTTAGGTGCAGGGGGGATGACCAGGACAGCGACTAGCGTGAACACCGGGGAGCTGTTTTTT.

This clonotype has at least ten counts. This sequence joins TRBV14 and TRBJ1-1; D is unresolved. Germline assignment: CDR1 SGHDN and CDR2 FVKESK. V was clipped by 0 bases and J by 8 bases, with 13 bases between them. This CDR3 comprises 14 residues. The CDR3 region has the DNA TGTGCCAGCAGCCAAGATCTGGCAGGCAAAGAAGCTTTCTTT. It is translated as CASSQDLAGKEAFF.

The chain carries TRBV29-1 and TRBJ1-2; TRBD1 might be the D (5 bases). V lost 7 bases and J 3 bases, leaving 18 bases between the germline ends. CDR3 size: 14 residues. The germline V gene has CDR1 SQVTM and CDR2 ANQGSEA. The CDR3 nucleotides are TGCAGCGCCCAACCTCAGGGATCTTACTATGGCTACACCTTC. Translated, it gives CSAQPQGSYYGYTF.

This clonotype has ten or more counts. V and J are TRBV3-1 and TRBJ2-1; maybe TRBD2 (7 bases). Germline CDR1 LGHDT, CDR2 YNNKEL (reference sequence). This CDR3 region has 17 residues. The V end lost 0 bases, the J end lost 4 bases, and 16 bases lay between the germline ends. The CDR3 is CASSQERARGAYNEQFF. In DNA form, the CDR3 reads TGTGCCAGCAGCCAAGAACGAGCTCGGGGGGCTTACAATGAGCAGTTCTTC.

This clonotype was observed many times. V gene TRBV20-1 combines with J gene TRBJ2-7; 9 nucleotides line up with TRBD2. V shed 3 bases and J 3 bases; nucleotides not matched to a gene: 9. Germline V gene sequence: CDR1 DFQATT, CDR2 SNEGSKA (reference sequence). This CDR3 is built from 15 residues. The CDR3 loop is CSASSWASGNYEQYF. The CDR3 coding sequence is TGCAGTGCTAGTAGTTGGGCTAGCGGGAACTACGAGCAGTACTTC.